The T cell receptor beta chain under discussion was sequenced for a study of T cells in Graves' hyperthyroidism and ophthalmopathy. In the study overall: At the time of initial diagnosis and before any treatment, peripheral blood was collected.

The authors took PBMCs from roughly 9.7 ml fresh peripheral blood. This clonotype was found many times. Its matching antigen is unknown. General study results and limits: Most clonotypes that expanded in the thyroid above 0.001 also showed up in blood. Ophthalmopathy and stable hyperthyroidism were told apart by a 13 V-J model.

Amplified TCR beta CDR3 regions came from RNA transcripts. TCR CDR3 underwent first-round RT-PCR with the HTBI primer set. MiXCR, run by TCRdb on the multiplex PCR reads, gives a single entry per CDR3 protein. The sample carries 200,000 to 300,000 distinct CDR3 sequences, approximately 23% recorded once. Sequencing was performed on blood. This receptor was taken from a woman aged 40-49 years with Graves' ophthalmopathy.

CDR3 region: CASSLRGRKPYF. The CDR3 DNA reads as TGTGCCAGCAGCCTTAGGGGGAGGAAGCCTTACTTC. V gene TRBV7-2 combines with J gene TRBJ2-7; D is perhaps TRBD1 or TRBD2 (6 bases each). This CDR3 contains 12 residues. In germline, CDR1 is SGHTA, CDR2 FQGNSA. Trimming removed 5 bases at V and 13 bases at J, with 18 bases between.